The T cell receptor (beta chain) described here comes from a study of blood T cell repertoires in COVID-19. V was pared by 3 bases and J by 1 base, with 20 bases between. The germline CDR1 and CDR2 sequences are LGHNA and YNFKEQ. The CDR3 loop spans 18 amino acids. TCRdb's table, derived via immunoSEQ multiplex PCR, lists solely in-frame clones and lacks some. This sample carries around 42,000 clones, about three quarters of them seen once, and the ten largest clones take about 8.7%. This sequence was found in a man aged 65 to 85 with active or convalescent COVID-19. The sample taken for sequencing was peripheral blood. V usage is TRBV4-2 and J usage is TRBJ2-3; tentatively, D is TRBD1 (5 bases). The CDR3 DNA reads as TGTGCCAGCAGCCACGGCTCCGGATCAAAAGGGGGCACAGATACGCAGTATTTT. It is translated as CASSHGSGSKGGTDTQYF.